The clone carrying this T cell receptor (beta chain) was found once. This specimen belongs to a study of blood T cell repertoires in COVID-19. The CDR3 length is 14 residues. Per germline, CDR1 SNHLY and CDR2 FYNNEI. Trimming removed 3 bases at V and 4 bases at J, with 10 bases between. Sequencing was performed with immunoSEQ multiplex PCR; in TCRdb, only in-frame clones are kept and a portion is missing. Seen here are a few hundred thousand clones, around 89% observed once, and the top ten hold less than 2.5%. Source material: PBMCs or T cells enriched from blood (not recorded which). The chain has TRBV2 and TRBJ1-5, with D unresolved. The sequence was collected from a woman aged 18-29 years who had recovered from COVID-19. In DNA form, the CDR3 reads TGTGCCAGCAGTGATGCGATACGGAATCAGCCCCAGCATTTT. Its translation: CASSDAIRNQPQHF.